The rows below give T cell receptor beta chains drawn from one sample of a study of blood T cell repertoires in COVID-19. Measured with immunoSEQ multiplex PCR; TCRdb has only the in-frame clones, and not every one. The table has 85,000 to 130,000 clones, 76% seen once. The sample was peripheral blood. These receptors were taken from a man of 80 years or more with COVID-19, enrolled during active disease. Both conserved end residues are part of each CDR3. Fields, in order: D gene, J gene, V gene, clone size, CDR3 DNA, CDR3 protein. A D gene is named only where the DNA matches it firmly. Clone size, where shown, is once, few, many, or a class for clones that have expanded.

.,TRBJ1-1,TRBV3-1/TRBV3-2,.,TGTGCCAGCAGCCAAGATCTTACCAGGCAAGCTTTCTTT,CASSQDLTRQAFF
.,TRBJ1-1,TRBV6-5,.,TGTGCCAGCAGTTACGGGCCTGAAGCTTTCTTT,CASSYGPEAFF
.,TRBJ1-3,TRBV18,.,TGTGCCAGCTCACCTCGCCAGGACTTTGGAAACACCATATATTTT,CASSPRQDFGNTIYF
TRBD2,TRBJ2-2,TRBV5-1,.,TGCGCCAGCAGCCCAGGACTAGTAGTCACCGGGGAGCTGTTTTTT,CASSPGLVVTGELFF
TRBD1,TRBJ2-7,TRBV28,.,TGTGCCAGCAGGGACAGGGGGACAGGGTCGGGCGAGCAGTACTTC,CASRDRGTGSGEQYF
.,TRBJ1-2,TRBV28,.,TGTGCCAGCAGTCCCCCGAGAACCGCAGGGCCCCTCGGCTATGGCTACACCTTC,CASSPPRTAGPLGYGYTF
TRBD1,TRBJ2-7,TRBV2,few,TGTGCCAGCGGGACAGGGGGCCAAGAGCAGTACTTC,CASGTGGQEQYF
TRBD2,TRBJ2-3,TRBV24-1,.,TGTGCCACCAGTGACGTCCGGACTAGCGGGAGCACAGATACGCAGTATTTT,CATSDVRTSGSTDTQYF
TRBD2,TRBJ2-7,TRBV6-6,.,TGTGCCAGCCGGACTAGCGGGAGCTCCTACGAGCAGTACTTC,CASRTSGSSYEQYF
.,TRBJ2-2,TRBV9,.,TGTGCCAGCAGCGTATACGGAGGAGAGATCGGGGAGCTGTTTTTT,CASSVYGGEIGELFF
TRBD2,TRBJ2-5,TRBV7-3,.,TGTGCCAGCAGCGCGAACGGGGGGGAGACCCAGTACTTC,CASSANGGETQYF
.,TRBJ2-2,TRBV19,.,TGTGCCAGTACCCCTAGGCGCACAGGGGGGGCCGGGGAGCTGTTTTTT,CASTPRRTGGAGELFF
TRBD2,TRBJ2-1,TRBV19,.,TGTGCCAGTAGTATAGGACTAGCGGAGTCCCTATTACTAAGTCGCGACAATGAGCAGTTCTTC,CASSIGLAESLLLSRDNEQFF
TRBD2,TRBJ2-1,TRBV4-2,.,TGTGCCAGCAGCCAAGAACAGCGGGGGAACAATGAGCAGTTCTTC,CASSQEQRGNNEQFF
TRBD1,TRBJ2-6,TRBV3-1/TRBV3-2,.,TGTGCCAGCAGCCAGGGGACAGGTACTTACTCTGGGGCCAACGTCCTGACTTTC,CASSQGTGTYSGANVLTF
.,TRBJ1-1,TRBV2,.,TGTGCCAGAGGGGGAAAAAGGGCGGGGAACACTGAAGCTTTCTTT,CARGGKRAGNTEAFF
.,TRBJ1-1,TRBV10-1,.,TGCGCCAGCAGTGAAGGGGTGTCAGACACTGAAGCTTTCTTT,CASSEGVSDTEAFF
TRBD1,TRBJ1-1,TRBV11-2,.,TGTGCCAGCAGCTCAGTTCCTGGACAGGGGCTTGAAGCTTTCTTT,CASSSVPGQGLEAFF
TRBD2,TRBJ2-7,TRBV6-5,few,TGTGCCAGCAGTTCCCCCCGGTGGCTAGCGGCTTACGAGCAGTACTTC,CASSSPRWLAAYEQYF
TRBD2,TRBJ2-1,TRBV7-9,few,TGTGCCAGCAGCTTAGAAGCGGGAGGCAATGAGCAGTTCTTC,CASSLEAGGNEQFF
TRBD1,TRBJ1-2,TRBV27,.,TGTGCCAGCAGTGCCCGGGACAGGGTCACTGGCTACACCTTC,CASSARDRVTGYTF
.,TRBJ2-6,TRBV4-1,.,TGCGCCAGCAGCCAACCACAGGGATTTACAGGCTCTGGGGCCAACGTCCTGACTTTC,CASSQPQGFTGSGANVLTF
.,TRBJ2-7,TRBV20-1,.,TGCAGTGCCGGAGGCCCCTACGAGCAGTACTTC,CSAGGPYEQYF
.,TRBJ2-1,TRBV27,.,TGTGCCAGCAGTTTGGTAGCCTCTCCCTACAATGAGCAGTTCTTC,CASSLVASPYNEQFF
TRBD2,TRBJ2-2,TRBV12-5,.,TGTGCTAGTGGTTTTCTCGAGTCGGGACTAGCGCCACGTCCGAACACCGGGGAGCTGTTTTTT,CASGFLESGLAPRPNTGELFF
.,TRBJ1-4,TRBV9,.,TGTGCCAGCAGGGCGACAGGCGAAACTAATGAAAAACTGTTTTTT,CASRATGETNEKLFF
TRBD1,TRBJ2-5,TRBV28,.,TGTGCCAGCAGTCCGGCCCTGGGACAGAAGGAAGAGACCCAGTACTTC,CASSPALGQKEETQYF
TRBD2,TRBJ2-7,TRBV30,.,TGTGCCTGGGTCTCCGGGGGAGGGCTGGGGGAGCAGTACTTC,CAWVSGGGLGEQYF
TRBD1,TRBJ1-3,TRBV28,once,TGTGCCAGCAGTTTATCGACAGGGACAGGAAACACCATATATTTT,CASSLSTGTGNTIYF
.,TRBJ2-5,TRBV19,.,TGTGCCAGTAGTTGGACAGAGGGCGAGACCCAGTACTTC,CASSWTEGETQYF
TRBD2,TRBJ2-3,TRBV9,.,TGTGCCAGCAGCGTTGGACTAGCGGGGATCACAGATACGCAGTATTTT,CASSVGLAGITDTQYF
.,TRBJ2-4,TRBV19,few,TGTGCCAGTAGCGTTCTACTAGCCAAAAACATTCAGTACTTC,CASSVLLAKNIQYF
.,TRBJ1-2,TRBV18,.,TGTGCCAGCTCCGACAATGGAGGGGTCTCTGGCTACACCTTC,CASSDNGGVSGYTF